One and the same sample provided the 29 T cell receptor beta chains below, sequenced in a study of blood T cell repertoires in COVID-19. Data came from immunoSEQ multiplex PCR; TCRdb stores just in-frame clones and leaves some out. The sample carries approximately 190,000 clones, about four fifths recorded once. The sequenced sample consisted of peripheral blood. These receptors were collected from a woman between 65 and 79 years old with active or convalescent COVID-19.

This sequence joins TRBV11-3 and TRBJ2-1, with D perhaps matching TRBD1 (5 bases). This CDR3 has 15 residues. Germline-derived CDR1 and CDR2 are SGHNT and YENEEA. With 1 base removed from V and 5 bases from J, the gap between germline ends came to 12 bases. CDR3 loop: CASSLGQGSNNEQFF. The CDR3 DNA reads as TGTGCCAGCAGCTTAGGGCAGGGATCTAACAATGAGCAGTTCTTC.

This chain uses TRBV15 with TRBJ2-1, with 13 bases aligning to TRBD2. After removal of 1 base from V and 4 bases from J, the junction contained 1 base not matched to a gene. The CDR3 extends over 16 amino acids. The germline CDR1 and CDR2 sequences are LNHNV and YYDKDF (reference sequence). CDR3 bases: TGTGCCACCAGCAGAGGGACTAGCGGGGGTTACAATGAGCAGTTCTTC. Translated, it gives CATSRGTSGGYNEQFF. The whole variable domain, remainder taken from reference TRBV15 and TRBJ2-1, is DAMVIQNPRYQVTQFGKPVTLSCSQTLNHNVMYWYQQKSSQAPKLLFHYYDKDFNNEADTPDNFQSRRPNTSFCFLDIRSPGLGDTAMYLCATSRGTSGGYNEQFFGPGTRLTVL.

This clone was recorded at least ten times. The chain carries TRBV3-1 (or the pseudogene TRBV3-2) and TRBJ1-5; perhaps TRBD1 as D (6 bases). The germline V gene has CDR1 LGHDT and CDR2 YNNKEL (reference sequence). CDR3 size: 14 residues. V gave up 4 bases and J gave up 4 bases, with 11 bases separating them. CDR3 coding DNA: TGTGCCAGCAGCCGCCGACAGGAAAATCAGCCCCAGCATTTT. Translating it yields CASSRRQENQPQHF.

This clone has a single count. This chain joins TRBV18 and TRBJ1-1, with TRBD1 identical over 7 bases. Germline CDR1 KGHSH, CDR2 LQKENI. This CDR3 comprises 13 residues. V lost 6 bases and J lost 6; bases outside the gene matches: 7. The CDR3 spells CASSFDRAAEAFF. The CDR3 DNA reads as TGTGCCAGCTCCTTCGACAGGGCGGCTGAAGCTTTCTTT.

The V call is TRBV5-1, the J call TRBJ2-7; D perhaps matches TRBD1 (6 bases). The CDR3 extends over 14 amino acids. V lost 3 bases to trimming and J lost 5 bases, with 15 bases between them. Germline assignment: CDR1 SGHRS and CDR2 YFSETQ. The CDR3 is CASSWLDSMNEQYF. The CDR3, as DNA: TGCGCCAGCAGCTGGCTGGACAGCATGAACGAGCAGTACTTC.

With respect to this clone: The sample holds other DNA sequences that translate to the same CDR3. This rearrangement joins TRBV6-5 to TRBJ2-5; 12 bases fit TRBD2. Germline lookup yields CDR1 MNHEY and CDR2 SVGAGI. The junction had 6 bases not matched to a gene; V was cut back by 9 bases and J by 4 bases. The CDR3 spans 14 residues. As DNA, the CDR3 is TGTGCCAGTAGACTAGCGGGAGTCGGAGAGACCCAGTACTTC. It codes for CASRLAGVGETQYF.

This clone has just a few counts. The J gene is TRBJ1-5, the V gene TRBV19; D gene uncertain. Deletions cut 6 bases from V and 3 bases from J, with 15 bases between. The CDR3 has 15 residues. Germline CDR1 reads LNHDA; CDR2 reads SQIVND (reference sequence). The CDR3 reads CASRPRGFPNQPQHF. In DNA, the CDR3 is TGTGCCAGTAGACCGCGGGGTTTCCCCAATCAGCCCCAGCATTTT.

The chain combines TRBV2 with TRBJ1-1, with no clear D. This CDR3 contains 14 residues. V lost 4 bases and J lost 1, with 10 bases in between. Germline-derived CDR1 and CDR2 are SNHLY and FYNNEI. The CDR3 reads CASSGRARNTEAFF. CDR3 in DNA: TGTGCCAGCAGTGGGCGGGCCCGGAACACTGAAGCTTTCTTT.

The chain joins TRBV7-3 to TRBJ2-5; D is ambiguous. The germline CDR1 and CDR2 sequences are SGHTA and FQGTGA. V was clipped by 3 bases and J by 2 bases, with 7 bases between them. The CDR3 covers 13 residues. The CDR3 is CASSFGSQETQYF. CDR3 bases: TGTGCCAGCAGCTTTGGCAGTCAAGAGACCCAGTACTTC.

The J gene is TRBJ1-4, the V gene TRBV2; D gene uncertain. CDR3 length: 12 amino acids. Between the trimmed V and J ends, which lost 8 bases and 1 base, there was a span of 5 bases. CDR1 SNHLY and CDR2 FYNNEI come from the germline V gene. The chain's CDR3 is CASEGTNEKLFF. The CDR3 DNA is TGTGCCAGCGAGGGAACTAATGAAAAACTGTTTTTT.

The chain is built from TRBV5-1 and TRBJ2-3; D is possibly TRBD2 (6 bases). The ends were cut back, 2 bases at V and 0 bases at J, with 10 bases in the middle. Germline lookup yields CDR1 SGHRS and CDR2 YFSETQ. The CDR3 consists of 15 residues. The CDR3 is CASSLAGTSTDTQYF. CDR3 bases: TGCGCCAGCAGCTTAGCAGGGACTAGCACAGATACGCAGTATTTT.

V usage is TRBV5-5 and J usage is TRBJ2-2; D perhaps matches TRBD2 (6 bases). This CDR3 spans 16 amino acids. Germline CDR1 and CDR2: SGHKS and YYEKEE (reference sequence). The V end lost 1 base, the J end lost 0 bases, and 10 bases lay between the germline ends. The CDR3 DNA reads as TGTGCCAGCAGCTTGCGGGACTTGACGAACACCGGGGAGCTGTTTTTT. It translates to CASSLRDLTNTGELFF.

V gene TRBV5-4 combines with J gene TRBJ1-1; D is unresolved. CDR3 length: 14 amino acids. Per the germline V gene, CDR1 is SGHNT and CDR2 is YYREEE (reference sequence). Trimming pared 2 bases from V and 1 base from J, leaving 9 bases between. CDR3: CASSFASENTEAFF. The CDR3 DNA follows: TGTGCCAGCAGCTTTGCCAGCGAGAACACTGAAGCTTTCTTT.

The chain links TRBV6-1 to TRBJ1-1; 9 bases are a match to TRBD1. CDR3 length: 14 residues. Unmatched junction bases numbered 0, after V lost 0 bases and J lost 4 bases. The germline V gene encodes CDR1 MNHNS and CDR2 SASEGT. CDR3 sequence: CASSEATGGTEAFF. In DNA, the CDR3 is TGTGCCAGCAGTGAAGCGACAGGGGGCACTGAAGCTTTCTTT.

The sample holds one count of this clone. The rearrangement uses TRBV5-1 and TRBJ2-7; 8 positions agree with TRBD1. Germline CDR1 is SGHRS and CDR2 is YFSETQ. J lost 4 bases, V lost 2 bases, and 8 bases had no gene match. This CDR3 contains 15 residues. The CDR3 spells CASSLTQGAVYEQYF. The CDR3 DNA reads as TGCGCCAGCAGCTTAACGCAGGGGGCGGTATACGAGCAGTACTTC. The entire variable domain, with the rest obtained from reference TRBV5-1 and TRBJ2-7, is as follows: KAGVTQTPRYLIKTRGQQVTLSCSPISGHRSVSWYQQTPGQGLQFLFEYFSETQRNKGNFPGRFSGRQFSNSRSEMNVSTLELGDSALYLCASSLTQGAVYEQYFGPGTRLTVT.

This chain links TRBV18 with TRBJ1-1; TRBD1 matches at 9 bases. CDR1 and CDR2 (germline): KGHSH, LQKENI. Trimming took 5 bases from V and 3 from J; bases not matched to a gene: 4. The CDR3 has 14 residues. The CDR3 region is CASSADRGHTEAFF. CDR3 nucleotide sequence: TGTGCCAGCTCAGCGGACAGGGGACACACTGAAGCTTTCTTT.

The rearrangement links TRBV29-1 to TRBJ2-5; a possible D gene is TRBD1 (6 bases). The germline V and J ends were trimmed by 6 bases and 2 bases, with 10 bases remaining between them. Looked up from germline, CDR1 is SQVTM and CDR2 is ANQGSEA. The CDR3 sequence is 12 residues long. CDR3 residues: CSVSTGQETQYF. CDR3 coding DNA: TGCAGCGTATCGACAGGACAAGAGACCCAGTACTTC.

The CDR3 region is CASSLTPEGREKNNEQFF. In nucleotides, the CDR3 is TGCGCCAGCAGCTTGACACCGGAGGGGCGCGAGAAAAACAATGAGCAGTTCTTC. This rearrangement joins TRBV5-1 to TRBJ2-1; maybe TRBD2 (6 bases). Germline CDR1 and CDR2: SGHRS and YFSETQ. The V gene lost 1 base and the J gene lost 5 bases, with 22 bases spanning the gap. The CDR3 contains 18 residues.

J is TRBJ1-5 and V is TRBV6-5, with D maybe TRBD1 (6 bases). Looked up from germline, CDR1 is MNHEY and CDR2 is SVGAGI. This CDR3 spans 14 amino acids. V was clipped by 8 bases and J by 6 bases, with 17 bases between them. The CDR3 nucleotides read TGTGCCAGCCGAGCGGGACACGCTGGTCAGCCCCAGCATTTT. As protein: CASRAGHAGQPQHF.

The chain is built from TRBV5-1 and TRBJ1-4; 8 nucleotides line up with TRBD1. Germline V gene sequence: CDR1 SGHRS, CDR2 YFSETQ. The ends lost 4 bases at V and 8 bases at J; junction bases unmatched: 4. The CDR3 loop spans 13 amino acids. Here the CDR3 reads CASSGGQAEKLFF. CDR3 coding DNA: TGCGCCAGCAGCGGGGGACAGGCGGAAAAACTGTTTTTT.

The chain employs TRBV20-1 and TRBJ2-3; 9 bases line up with TRBD2. Germline V gene lookup returns CDR1 DFQATT and CDR2 SNEGSKA (reference sequence). The CDR3 sequence is 15 residues long. V was clipped by 3 bases and J by 5 bases; unmatched bases: 9. The CDR3 DNA reads as TGCAGTGCTAGTAGGCTAGCGGGACGTGGAGATACGCAGTATTTT. This sequence encodes CSASRLAGRGDTQYF.

This clone was detected only once. V and J are TRBV29-1 and TRBJ1-1; D ambiguous. V shed 3 bases and J shed 8 bases, with 13 bases lying between them. Germline V gives CDR1 SQVTM, CDR2 ANQGSEA. There are 12 residues in the CDR3. The CDR3 here is CSVEGSQPEAFF. The CDR3 DNA sequence: TGCAGCGTTGAGGGGAGTCAACCCGAAGCTTTCTTT.

The genes are TRBV4-1 and TRBJ1-1; D gene ambiguous. This CDR3 contains 15 residues. Germline lookup yields CDR1 MGHRA and CDR2 YSYEKL. Trimming took off 0 bases at V and 4 bases at J, with 12 bases between the two ends. The CDR3 reads CASSQEHSGSTEAFF. CDR3 bases: TGCGCCAGCAGCCAAGAGCACAGCGGATCCACTGAAGCTTTCTTT.

CDR3 in DNA: TGTGCCAGCAGCCCCGGGGCGGGAGTGCTTTCCTACGAGCAGTACTTC. Amino acid sequence: CASSPGAGVLSYEQYF. The chain carries TRBV7-2 and TRBJ2-7, with TRBD2 identical over 7 bases. In germline, CDR1 is SGHTA, CDR2 FQGNSA. This CDR3 has 16 amino acids. With 5 bases clipped from V and 1 base from J, the junction kept 11 bases outside the gene matches.

CDR3 in DNA: TGTGCCAGCAGCCCATATAGGTTTGCAGACATTAACTATGGCTACACCTTC. It yields the protein CASSPYRFADINYGYTF. The chain carries TRBV7-9 and TRBJ1-2, with D hard to call. Germline CDR1 reads SEHNR; CDR2 reads FQNEAQ (reference sequence). The germline V and J ends were trimmed by 5 bases and 1 base, with 20 bases remaining between them. The CDR3 extends over 17 amino acids.

This clone was detected only a few times. The rearrangement joins TRBV28 to TRBJ1-5; D might be TRBD1 (6 bases). CDR1 is MDHEN, CDR2 SYDVKM, per germline. This CDR3 is 15 amino acids long. V gave up 6 bases and J gave up 0 bases, with 12 bases separating them. The CDR3 bases are TGTGCCAGCAGATCTCAGGGGCATAGCAATCAGCCCCAGCATTTT. It codes for CASRSQGHSNQPQHF. Full variable domain (rest looked up from reference TRBV28 and TRBJ1-5): DVKVTQSSRYLVKRTGEKVFLECVQDMDHENMFWYRQDPGLGLRLIYFSYDVKMKEKGDIPEGYSVSREKKERFSLILESASTNQTSMYLCASRSQGHSNQPQHFGDGTRLSIL.

The J gene is TRBJ1-4, the V gene TRBV19; 10 bases line up with TRBD1. CDR1 is LNHDA, CDR2 SQIVND, per germline (reference sequence). CDR3 length: 15 residues. Germline trimming cut 5 bases from V and 7 bases from J; bases unmatched to any gene: 7. CDR3 sequence: CASSLRTGGREKLFF. The CDR3, as DNA: TGTGCCAGTAGTTTAAGGACAGGGGGACGTGAAAAACTGTTTTTT.

The chain couples TRBV10-3 to TRBJ1-5, with 10 bases that match TRBD1. The V segment lost 6 bases and the J segment 3 bases; nucleotides outside the gene matches: 5. CDR3 size: 15 residues. Germline CDR1 and CDR2: ENHRY and SYGVKD. The CDR3 reads CAIRGGTGANQPQHF. CDR3 DNA: TGTGCCATCAGGGGGGGGACAGGGGCCAATCAGCCCCAGCATTTT.

This chain connects TRBV11-3 to TRBJ1-6; D is possibly TRBD1 (6 bases). This CDR3 region has 18 residues. Germline V gives CDR1 SGHNT, CDR2 YENEEA. V was trimmed by 5 bases and J by 7 bases, leaving 24 bases between them. The CDR3: CASSPAAGVVIWNSPLHF. The DNA for the CDR3 is TGTGCCAGCAGCCCAGCGGCAGGGGTGGTGATATGGAATTCACCCCTCCACTTT.